This section outlines one T cell receptor beta chain sequence together with its context. Its antigen is unidentified. This sample is part of a study of cytomegalovirus exposure and HLA in healthy donors. General study results and limits: The investigators catalogued 160 or so TCR beta chains as cytomegalovirus-associated.

Trimming removed 6 bases at V and 0 bases at J, with 8 bases between. The CDR3 totals 13 residues. Germline values: CDR1 SQVTM, CDR2 ANQGSEA. TCRdb's copy holds only in-frame clones and misses some; the assay was immunoSEQ multiplex PCR. The sample yields 100,000 to 150,000 clones, approximately 94% seen once. The material sequenced was PBMCs. The TCR comes from a woman aged 18-30 years in good health and CMV-seronegative. The rearrangement joins TRBV29-1 to TRBJ2-2; tentatively, D is TRBD2 (6 bases). DNA of the CDR3: TGCAGCGTCGGGACTCCGAACACCGGGGAGCTGTTTTTT. Its protein product is CSVGTPNTGELFF.